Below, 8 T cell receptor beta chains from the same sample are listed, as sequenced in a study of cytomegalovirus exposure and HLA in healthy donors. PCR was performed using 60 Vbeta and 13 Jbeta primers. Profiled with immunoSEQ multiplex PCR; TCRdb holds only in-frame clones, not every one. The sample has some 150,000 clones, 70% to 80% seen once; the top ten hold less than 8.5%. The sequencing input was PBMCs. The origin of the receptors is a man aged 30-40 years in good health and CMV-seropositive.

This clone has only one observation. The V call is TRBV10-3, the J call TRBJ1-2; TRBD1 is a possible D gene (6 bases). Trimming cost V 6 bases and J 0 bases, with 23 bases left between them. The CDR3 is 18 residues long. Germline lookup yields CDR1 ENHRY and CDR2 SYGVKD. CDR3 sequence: CAISPTMTGDPANYGYTF. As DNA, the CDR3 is TGTGCCATCAGCCCTACGATGACAGGTGACCCAGCTAACTATGGCTACACCTTC.

The CDR3 loop is CASRKGLAGPDTQYF. CDR3 coding DNA: TGTGCCAGCAGGAAAGGACTAGCGGGACCAGATACGCAGTATTTT. The rearrangement links TRBV2 to TRBJ2-3; 12 bases are a match to TRBD2. Germline CDR1 SNHLY, CDR2 FYNNEI. The ends lost 6 bases at V and 4 bases at J; junction bases unmatched: 5. The CDR3 loop spans 15 amino acids.

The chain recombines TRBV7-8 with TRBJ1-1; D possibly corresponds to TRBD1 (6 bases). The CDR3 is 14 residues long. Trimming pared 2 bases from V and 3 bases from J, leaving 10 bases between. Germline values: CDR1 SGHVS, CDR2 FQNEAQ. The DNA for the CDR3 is TGTGCCAGCAGCTTACTCGAGGGGGACACTGAAGCTTTCTTT. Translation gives CASSLLEGDTEAFF. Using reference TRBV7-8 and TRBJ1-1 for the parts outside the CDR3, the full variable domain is GAGVSQSPRYKVAKRGQDVALRCDPISGHVSLFWYQQALGQGPEFLTYFQNEAQLDKSGLPSDRFFAERPEGSVSTLKIQRTQQEDSAVYLCASSLLEGDTEAFFGQGTRLTVV.

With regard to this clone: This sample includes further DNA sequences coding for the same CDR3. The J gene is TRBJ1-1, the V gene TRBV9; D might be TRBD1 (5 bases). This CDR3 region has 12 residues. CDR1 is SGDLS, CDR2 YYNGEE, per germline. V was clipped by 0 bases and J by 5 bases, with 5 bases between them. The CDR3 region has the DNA TGTGCCAGCAGCGTAGAGGGGACTGAAGCTTTCTTT. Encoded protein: CASSVEGTEAFF.

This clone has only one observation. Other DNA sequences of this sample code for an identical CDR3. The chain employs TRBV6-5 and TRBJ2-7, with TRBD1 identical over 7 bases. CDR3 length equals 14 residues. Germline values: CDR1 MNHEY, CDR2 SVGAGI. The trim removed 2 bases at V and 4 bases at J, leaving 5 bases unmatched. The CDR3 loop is CASSYEGGGYEQYF. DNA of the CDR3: TGTGCCAGCAGTTACGAAGGGGGCGGGTACGAGCAGTACTTC.

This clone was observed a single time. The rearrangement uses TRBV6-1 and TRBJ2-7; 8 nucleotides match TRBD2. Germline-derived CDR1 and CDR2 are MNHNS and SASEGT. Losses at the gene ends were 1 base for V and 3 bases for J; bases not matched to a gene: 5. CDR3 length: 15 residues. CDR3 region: CASSEGSGSIYEQYF. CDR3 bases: TGTGCCAGCAGTGAAGGAAGCGGGAGCATCTACGAGCAGTACTTC.

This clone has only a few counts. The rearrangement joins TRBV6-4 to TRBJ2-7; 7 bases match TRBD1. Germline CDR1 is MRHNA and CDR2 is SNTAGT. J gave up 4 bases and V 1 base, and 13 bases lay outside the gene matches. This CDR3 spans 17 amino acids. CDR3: CASSDCSGGQTFYEQYF. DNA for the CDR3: TGTGCCAGCAGTGACTGTAGTGGGGGACAGACTTTTTACGAGCAGTACTTC.

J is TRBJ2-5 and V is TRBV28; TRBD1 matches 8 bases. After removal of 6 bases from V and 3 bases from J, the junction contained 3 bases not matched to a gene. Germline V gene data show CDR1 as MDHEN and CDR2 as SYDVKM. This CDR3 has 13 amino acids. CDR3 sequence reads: CASRTGQEETQYF. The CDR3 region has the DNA TGTGCCAGCAGGACGGGACAGGAAGAGACCCAGTACTTC.